This T cell receptor (beta chain) was found in a study of identical twins. TCRdb fed the 5' RACE reads into MiXCR, producing one record per CDR3 protein. There are roughly 250,000 distinct CDR3 sequences in the sample; more than 13% occur only once, and approximately 8.8% lies in the top ten. Study-wide points: Abundant beta clonotypes from cord blood had fewer insertions, unlike memory repertoires, which showed none.

This clonotype came up many times. The antigen is not known. Germline CDR1 and CDR2: MNHEY and SMNVEV (reference sequence). Trimming cost V 2 bases and J 0 bases; bases outside gene matches: 1. The CDR3 sequence is 15 residues long. Sequencing was performed on memory (CD45RO+) T cells sorted from blood. This rearrangement joins TRBV27 to TRBJ1-1; 9 bases agree with TRBD1. The sequence was obtained from a woman aged 18-29 years in good health. The CDR3 reads CASSLRTGVNTEAFF. In DNA, the CDR3 is TGTGCCAGCAGTTTACGGACAGGGGTGAACACTGAAGCTTTCTTT.